The clone carrying this TCR beta chain was recorded many times. Its matching antigen is unknown. Patients were excluded because of uncontrolled infection, other autoimmune disease, pregnancy or lactation. The source material, RNA transcripts, was used to amplify TCR beta CDR3 regions. A set of HTBI primers served as the primers for a first-round RT-PCR of the TCR CDR3. TCRdb re-derived calls from the multiplex PCR reads in MiXCR, one entry per CDR3 protein. Of roughly 570,000 distinct CDR3 sequences in the sample, under 60% were seen once. The data are from a study of T cells in Graves' hyperthyroidism and ophthalmopathy. Points from the study as a whole: Through a model of 13 V-J features, ophthalmopathy was separated from stable hyperthyroidism. Researchers found most expanded thyroid clonotypes above 0.001 in blood as well.

The sequenced sample consisted of peripheral blood or thyroid tissue (not recorded which). The TCR was taken from an adult woman with Graves' disease, either hyperthyroidism or ophthalmopathy (not recorded which).

CDR3 nucleotides: TGTGCCAGCAGTTACGGGGAGGGGCCCCAAGAGACCCAGTACTTC. Amino acid sequence: CASSYGEGPQETQYF. The chain employs TRBV6-5 and TRBJ2-5; 7 bases match TRBD2. The trim removed 2 bases at V and 1 base at J, leaving 4 bases unmatched. The V gene's germline CDR1 is MNHEY and CDR2 SVGAGI. The CDR3 runs 15 residues.